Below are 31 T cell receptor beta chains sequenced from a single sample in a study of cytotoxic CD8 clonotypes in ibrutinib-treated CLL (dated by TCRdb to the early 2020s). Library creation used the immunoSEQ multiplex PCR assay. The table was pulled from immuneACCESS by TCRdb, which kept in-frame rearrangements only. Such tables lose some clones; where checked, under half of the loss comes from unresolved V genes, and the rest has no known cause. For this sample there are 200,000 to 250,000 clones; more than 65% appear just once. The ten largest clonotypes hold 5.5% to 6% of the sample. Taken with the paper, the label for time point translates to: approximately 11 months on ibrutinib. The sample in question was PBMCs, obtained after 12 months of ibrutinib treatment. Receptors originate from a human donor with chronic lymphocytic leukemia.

CDR3 coding DNA: TGTGCCAGCTCAACCGGGACCCAACGAGGGGAGCTGTTTTTT. It encodes CASSTGTQRGELFF. J is TRBJ2-2 and V is TRBV18; D might be TRBD1 or TRBD2, each matching 5 bases. Per germline, CDR1 KGHSH and CDR2 LQKENI. V was clipped by 5 bases and J by 8 bases, with 15 bases between them. This CDR3 contains 14 residues.

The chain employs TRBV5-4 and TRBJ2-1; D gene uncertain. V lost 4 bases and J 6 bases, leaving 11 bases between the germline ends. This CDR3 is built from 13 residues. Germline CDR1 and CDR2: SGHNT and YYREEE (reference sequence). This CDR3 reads CASSGWVPNEQFF. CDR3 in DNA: TGTGCCAGCAGCGGATGGGTACCCAATGAGCAGTTCTTC. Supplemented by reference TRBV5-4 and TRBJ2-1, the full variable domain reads ETGVTQSPTHLIKTRGQQVTLRCSSQSGHNTVSWYQQALGQGPQFIFQYYREEENGRGNFPPRFSGLQFPNYSSELNVNALELDDSALYLCASSGWVPNEQFFGPGTRLTVL.

CDR3 region: CASSSLNEQFF. CDR3 nucleotides: TGTGCCAGCAGCTCATTAAATGAGCAGTTCTTC. The chain recombines TRBV7-3 with TRBJ2-1; D ambiguous. Germline values: CDR1 SGHTA, CDR2 FQGTGA. The CDR3 is 11 amino acids. V was shortened by 4 bases and J by 7 bases, with 5 bases between the two germline ends.

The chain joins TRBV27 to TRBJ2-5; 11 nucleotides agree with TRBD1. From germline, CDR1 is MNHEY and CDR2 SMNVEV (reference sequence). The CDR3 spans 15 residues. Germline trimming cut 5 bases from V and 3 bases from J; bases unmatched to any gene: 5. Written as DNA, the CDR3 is TGTGCCAGCAGTGCTCCGGGACAGGGGGAAGAGACCCAGTACTTC. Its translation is CASSAPGQGEETQYF.

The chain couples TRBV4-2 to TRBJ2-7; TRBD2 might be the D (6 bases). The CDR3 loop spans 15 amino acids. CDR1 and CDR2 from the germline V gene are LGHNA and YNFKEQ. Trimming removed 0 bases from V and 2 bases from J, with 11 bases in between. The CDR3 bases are TGTGCCAGCAGCCAAGAGCGGGACGGAGCCTACGAGCAGTACTTC. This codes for CASSQERDGAYEQYF.

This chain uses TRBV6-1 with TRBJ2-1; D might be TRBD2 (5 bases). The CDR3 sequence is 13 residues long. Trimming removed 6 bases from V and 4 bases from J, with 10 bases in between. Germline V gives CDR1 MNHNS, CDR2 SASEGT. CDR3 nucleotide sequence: TGTGCCAGCAGCTCGGGGATGTACAATGAGCAGTTCTTC. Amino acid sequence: CASSSGMYNEQFF.

The chain's CDR3 is CASSRVGEKLFF. DNA of the CDR3: TGTGCCAGCAGTAGGGTTGGCGAAAAACTGTTTTTT. This chain links TRBV27 with TRBJ1-4; D gene unclear. Germline loops: CDR1 MNHEY, CDR2 SMNVEV (reference sequence). Trimming shortened V by 5 bases and J by 8 bases, and 9 bases separated the two germline ends. The CDR3 contains 12 residues.

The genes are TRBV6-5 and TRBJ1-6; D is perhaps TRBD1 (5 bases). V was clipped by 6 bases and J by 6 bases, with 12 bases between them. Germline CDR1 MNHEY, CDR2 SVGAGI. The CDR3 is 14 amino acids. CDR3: CASSWDPPNSPLHF. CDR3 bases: TGTGCCAGCAGCTGGGACCCTCCTAATTCACCCCTCCACTTT.

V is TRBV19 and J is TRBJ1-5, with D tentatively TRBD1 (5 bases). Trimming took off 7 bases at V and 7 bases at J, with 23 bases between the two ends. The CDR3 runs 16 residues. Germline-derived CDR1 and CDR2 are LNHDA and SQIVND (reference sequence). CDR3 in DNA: TGTGCCAGTAAATGGTTGGTCTCAGGGCGAGGCCAGCCCCAGCATTTT. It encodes CASKWLVSGRGQPQHF.

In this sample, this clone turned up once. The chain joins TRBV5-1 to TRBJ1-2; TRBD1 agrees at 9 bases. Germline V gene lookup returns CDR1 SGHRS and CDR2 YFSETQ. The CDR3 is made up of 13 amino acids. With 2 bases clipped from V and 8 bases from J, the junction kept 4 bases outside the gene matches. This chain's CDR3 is CASSLTGGSGYTF. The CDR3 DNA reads TGCGCCAGCAGCTTAACAGGGGGCAGCGGCTACACCTTC.

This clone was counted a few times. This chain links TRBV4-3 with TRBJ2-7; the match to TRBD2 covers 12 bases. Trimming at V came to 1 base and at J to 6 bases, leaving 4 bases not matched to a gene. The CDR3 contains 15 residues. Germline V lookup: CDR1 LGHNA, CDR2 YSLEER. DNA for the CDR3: TGCGCCAGCAGCCAAGTTACTAGCGGGAGGCGCGAGCAGTACTTC. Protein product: CASSQVTSGRREQYF.

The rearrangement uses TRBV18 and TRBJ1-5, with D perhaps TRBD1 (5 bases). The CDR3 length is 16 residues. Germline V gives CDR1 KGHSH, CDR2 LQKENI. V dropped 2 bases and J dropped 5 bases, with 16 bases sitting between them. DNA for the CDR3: TGTGCCAGCTCACCATTTGGGCAGGGCATCGATCAGCCCCAGCATTTT. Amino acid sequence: CASSPFGQGIDQPQHF.

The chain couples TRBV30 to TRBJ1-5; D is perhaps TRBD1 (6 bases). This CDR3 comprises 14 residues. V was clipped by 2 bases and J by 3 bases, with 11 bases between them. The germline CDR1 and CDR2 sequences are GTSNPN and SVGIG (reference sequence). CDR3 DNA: TGTGCCTGGAGTAAGGGGGGGTCCAATCAGCCCCAGCATTTT. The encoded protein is CAWSKGGSNQPQHF.

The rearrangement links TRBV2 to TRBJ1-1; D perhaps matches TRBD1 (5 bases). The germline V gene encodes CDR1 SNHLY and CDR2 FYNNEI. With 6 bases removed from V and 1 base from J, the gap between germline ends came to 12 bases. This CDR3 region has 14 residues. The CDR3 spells CASSEHGANTEAFF. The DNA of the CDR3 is TGTGCCAGCAGCGAACACGGGGCGAACACTGAAGCTTTCTTT.

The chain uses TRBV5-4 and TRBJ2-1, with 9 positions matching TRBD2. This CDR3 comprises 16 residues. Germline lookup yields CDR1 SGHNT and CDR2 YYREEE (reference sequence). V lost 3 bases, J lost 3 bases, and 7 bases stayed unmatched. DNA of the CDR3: TGTGCCAGCAGCTGGGCCGGGACTAGCAACTACAATGAGCAGTTCTTC. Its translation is CASSWAGTSNYNEQFF.

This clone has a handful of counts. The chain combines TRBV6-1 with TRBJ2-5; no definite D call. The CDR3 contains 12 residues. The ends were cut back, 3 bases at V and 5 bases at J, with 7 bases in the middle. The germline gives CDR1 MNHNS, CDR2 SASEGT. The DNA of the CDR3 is TGTGCCAGCAGTGACGTGGGGGAGACCCAGTACTTC. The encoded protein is CASSDVGETQYF.

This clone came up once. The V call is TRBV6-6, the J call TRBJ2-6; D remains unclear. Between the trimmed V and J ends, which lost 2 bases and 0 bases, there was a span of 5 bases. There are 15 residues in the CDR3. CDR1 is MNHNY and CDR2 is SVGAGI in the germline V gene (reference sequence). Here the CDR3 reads CASSYRSSGANVLTF. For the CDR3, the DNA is TGTGCCAGCAGTTACAGAAGCTCTGGGGCCAACGTCCTGACTTTC.

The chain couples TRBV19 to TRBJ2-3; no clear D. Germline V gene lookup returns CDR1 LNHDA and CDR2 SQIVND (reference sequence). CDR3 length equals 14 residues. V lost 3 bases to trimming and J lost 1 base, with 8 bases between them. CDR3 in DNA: TGTGCCAGTAGTATCATAGCTGGCACAGATACGCAGTATTTT. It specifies CASSIIAGTDTQYF. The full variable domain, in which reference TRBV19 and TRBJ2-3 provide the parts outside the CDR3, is DGGITQSPKYLFRKEGQNVTLSCEQNLNHDAMYWYRQDPGQGLRLIYYSQIVNDFQKGDIAEGYSVSREKKESFPLTVTSAQKNPTAFYLCASSIIAGTDTQYFGPGTRLTVL.

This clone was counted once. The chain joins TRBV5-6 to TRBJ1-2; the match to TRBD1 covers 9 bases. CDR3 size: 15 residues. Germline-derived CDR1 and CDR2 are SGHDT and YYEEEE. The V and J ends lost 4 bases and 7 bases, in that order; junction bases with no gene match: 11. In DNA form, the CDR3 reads TGTGCCAGCAGCCTCCGGGACAGGGAGGGGTTTGGCTACACCTTC. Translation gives CASSLRDREGFGYTF.

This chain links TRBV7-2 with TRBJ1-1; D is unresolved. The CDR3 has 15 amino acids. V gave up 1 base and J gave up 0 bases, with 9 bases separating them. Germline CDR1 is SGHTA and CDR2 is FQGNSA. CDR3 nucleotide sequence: TGTGCCAGCAGCTTAGGGACGGCGTTGAACACTGAAGCTTTCTTT. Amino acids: CASSLGTALNTEAFF.

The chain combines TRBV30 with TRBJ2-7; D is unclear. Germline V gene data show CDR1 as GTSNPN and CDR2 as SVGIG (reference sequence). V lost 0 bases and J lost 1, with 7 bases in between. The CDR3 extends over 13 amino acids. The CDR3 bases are TGTGCCTGGAGTGTATCGCTTTCCTACGAGCAGTACTTC. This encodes CAWSVSLSYEQYF.

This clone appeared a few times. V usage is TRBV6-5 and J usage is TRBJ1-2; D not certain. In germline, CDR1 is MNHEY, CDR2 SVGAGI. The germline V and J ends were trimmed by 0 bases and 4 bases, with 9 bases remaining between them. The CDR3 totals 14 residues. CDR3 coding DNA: TGTGCCAGCAGTTACTCGCACAGTCTCTATGGCTACACCTTC. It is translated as CASSYSHSLYGYTF.

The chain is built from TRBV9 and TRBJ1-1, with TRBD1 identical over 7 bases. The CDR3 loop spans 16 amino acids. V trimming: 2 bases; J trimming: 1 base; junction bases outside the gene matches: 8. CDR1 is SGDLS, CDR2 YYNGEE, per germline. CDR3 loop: CASSVGQTPWNTEAFF. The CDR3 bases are TGTGCCAGCAGCGTGGGACAGACGCCATGGAACACTGAAGCTTTCTTT.

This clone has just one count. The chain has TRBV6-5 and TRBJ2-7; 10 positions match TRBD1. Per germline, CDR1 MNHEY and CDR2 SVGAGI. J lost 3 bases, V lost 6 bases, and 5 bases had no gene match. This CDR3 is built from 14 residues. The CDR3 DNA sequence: TGTGCCAGCAGAAAGGACAGGGGGAACTACGAGCAGTACTTC. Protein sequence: CASRKDRGNYEQYF.

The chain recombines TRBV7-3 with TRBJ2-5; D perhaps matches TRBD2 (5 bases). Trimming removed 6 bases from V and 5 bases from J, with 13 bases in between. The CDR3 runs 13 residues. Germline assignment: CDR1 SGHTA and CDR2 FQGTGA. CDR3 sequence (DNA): TGTGCCAGCAGTGATACCCCGGGGGAGACCCAGTACTTC. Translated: CASSDTPGETQYF.

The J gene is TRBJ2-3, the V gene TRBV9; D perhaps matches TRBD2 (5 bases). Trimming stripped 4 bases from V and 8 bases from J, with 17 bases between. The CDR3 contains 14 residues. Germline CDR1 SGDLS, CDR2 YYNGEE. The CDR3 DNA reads TGTGCCAGCAGCCCCCCGGGGTCCATAGCTACGCAGTATTTT. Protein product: CASSPPGSIATQYF.

The CDR3 protein is CASNQGKEQPQHF. DNA for the CDR3: TGTGCCAGCAACCAGGGGAAGGAACAGCCCCAGCATTTT. This chain uses TRBV7-2 with TRBJ1-5; D may be TRBD1 (6 bases). V lost 7 bases, J lost 7 bases, and 14 bases lay in between. Germline V gives CDR1 SGHTA, CDR2 FQGNSA. The CDR3 consists of 13 residues.

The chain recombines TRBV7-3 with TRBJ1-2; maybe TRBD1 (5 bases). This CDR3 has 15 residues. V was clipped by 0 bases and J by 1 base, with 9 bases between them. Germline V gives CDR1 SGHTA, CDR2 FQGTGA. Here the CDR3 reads CASSLTSTDNYGYTF. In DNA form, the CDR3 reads TGTGCCAGCAGCTTAACTTCGACAGATAACTATGGCTACACCTTC.

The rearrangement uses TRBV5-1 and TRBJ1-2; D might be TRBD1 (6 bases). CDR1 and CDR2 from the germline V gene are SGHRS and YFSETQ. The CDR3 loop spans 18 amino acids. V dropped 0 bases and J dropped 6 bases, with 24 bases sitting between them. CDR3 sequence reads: CASSLGARTQRGFDGYTF. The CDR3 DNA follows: TGCGCCAGCAGCTTGGGGGCGCGAACTCAGAGGGGGTTCGATGGCTACACCTTC.

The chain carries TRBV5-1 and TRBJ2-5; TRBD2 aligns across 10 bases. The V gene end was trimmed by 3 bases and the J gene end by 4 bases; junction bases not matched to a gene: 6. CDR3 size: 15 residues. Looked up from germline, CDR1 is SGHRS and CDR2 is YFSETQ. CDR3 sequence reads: CASSSYSGGRETQYF. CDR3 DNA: TGCGCCAGCAGCTCCTATAGCGGGGGGAGAGAGACCCAGTACTTC.

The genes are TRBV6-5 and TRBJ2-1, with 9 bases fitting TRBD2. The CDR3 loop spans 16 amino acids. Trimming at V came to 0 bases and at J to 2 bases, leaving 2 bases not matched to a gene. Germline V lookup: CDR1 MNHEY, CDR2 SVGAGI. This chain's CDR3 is CASSYSGLATYNEQFF. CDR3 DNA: TGTGCCAGCAGTTACTCGGGACTAGCTACCTACAATGAGCAGTTCTTC.